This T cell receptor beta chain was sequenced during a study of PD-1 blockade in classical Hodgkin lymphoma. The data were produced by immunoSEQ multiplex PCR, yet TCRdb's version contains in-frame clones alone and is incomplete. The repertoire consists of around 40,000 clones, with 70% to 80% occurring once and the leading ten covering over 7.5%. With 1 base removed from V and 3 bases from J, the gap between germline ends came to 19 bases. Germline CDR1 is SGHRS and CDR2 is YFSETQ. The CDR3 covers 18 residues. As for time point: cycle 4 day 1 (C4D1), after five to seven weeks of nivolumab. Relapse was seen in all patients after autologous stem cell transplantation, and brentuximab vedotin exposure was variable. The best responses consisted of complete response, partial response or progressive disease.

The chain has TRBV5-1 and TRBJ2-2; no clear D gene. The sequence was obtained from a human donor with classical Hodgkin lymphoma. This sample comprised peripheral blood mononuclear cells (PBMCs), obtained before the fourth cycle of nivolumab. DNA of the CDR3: TGCGCCAGCAGCTTGAGGGTCTTTTCCCTACGCCACACCGGGGAGCTGTTTTTT. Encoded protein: CASSLRVFSLRHTGELFF.